The source of this TCR beta chain is a study of spatial heterogeneity in lung cancer. Background on the study: Those follow-up PBMC samples that were available underwent sequencing, at a median interval of about two years following resection. In the raw reads, each unique TCR and UMI combination was present more than ten times on average.

CDR1 and CDR2 (germline): KGHDR, SFDVKD. The CDR3 is made up of 16 amino acids. V was pared by 4 bases and J by 6 bases, with 7 bases of the junction left unmatched. The time point was: blood at routine non-recurrence follow-up after resection. Sequencing of whole RNA from tumor, nontumor lung or frozen PBMC involved no sorting. TCRdb reprocessed the 5' RACE reads via MiXCR and lists one record per CDR3 protein. The sample carries 25,000 to 30,000 distinct CDR3 sequences, approximately 6% recorded once. Ten or more counts support this clonotype. The chain couples TRBV24-1 to TRBJ2-2; 10 bases are a match to TRBD2. The material sequenced was PBMCs, taken at follow-up. The clonotype was recovered from a male donor with early-stage non-small cell lung cancer. CDR3 amino acids: CATSDQGLAYSGELFF. In DNA form, the CDR3 reads TGTGCCACCAGTGACCAGGGACTAGCGTATTCCGGGGAGCTGTTTTTT.